Listed here are 9 T cell receptor beta chains from one sample, sequenced in a study of T cells after yellow fever vaccination. MiXCR, run by TCRdb on the 5' RACE reads, gives a single entry per CDR3 protein. The data contain under 600,000 distinct CDR3 sequences, about 13% of them seen just once; the ten biggest clones take up over 12%. The sample was PBMCs, taken on the day of the yellow fever booster vaccination. These TCRs come from a man aged 25 to 45 who received the YFV17D yellow fever vaccine.

Only a few counts were recorded for this clonotype. The chain uses TRBV6-6 and TRBJ1-2, with a tentative D call TRBD1 (5 bases). This CDR3 contains 12 residues. CDR1 is MNHNY and CDR2 is SVGAGI in the germline V gene (reference sequence). Trimming cost V 4 bases and J 8 bases, with 11 bases left between them. The CDR3 spells CASSSPGSGYTF. DNA of the CDR3: TGTGCCAGCAGTTCACCAGGGAGCGGCTACACCTTC.

The chain recombines TRBV7-2 with TRBJ2-1; the match to TRBD1 covers 10 bases. The CDR3 consists of 14 residues. The germline gives CDR1 SGHTA, CDR2 FQGNSA. Trimming cost V 5 bases and J 8 bases; bases outside gene matches: 6. The CDR3 DNA is TGTGCCAGCAGCCCGACAGGGGGCCAGCATGAGCAGTTCTTC. Protein sequence: CASSPTGGQHEQFF.

This clonotype occurred a few times. V gene TRBV5-4 combines with J gene TRBJ2-1, with a possible D match to TRBD1 (6 bases). Germline V lookup: CDR1 SGHNT, CDR2 YYREEE (reference sequence). Trimming cost V 0 bases and J 7 bases, with 11 bases left between them. The CDR3 runs 14 residues. The CDR3, as DNA: TGTGCCAGCAGCTTGGCCAGGGGAGCAAATGAGCAGTTCTTC. As protein: CASSLARGANEQFF.

This rearrangement joins TRBV27 to TRBJ2-5; the D gene is possibly TRBD1 (5 bases). V dropped 6 bases and J dropped 5 bases, with 10 bases sitting between them. This CDR3 contains 12 residues. The germline V gene encodes CDR1 MNHEY and CDR2 SMNVEV (reference sequence). The chain's CDR3 is CASRGLSETQYF. CDR3 bases: TGTGCCAGCAGGGGGCTCTCGGAGACCCAGTACTTC.

Only a few counts were recorded for this clonotype. The chain is built from TRBV20-1 and TRBJ1-3; D remains ambiguous. Deletions cut 0 bases from V and 2 bases from J, with 8 bases between. This CDR3 is built from 14 residues. Germline V lookup: CDR1 DFQATT, CDR2 SNEGSKA (reference sequence). DNA for the CDR3: TGCAGTGCTAGAGATCCCGGGGCTGGAAACACCATATATTTT. It translates to CSARDPGAGNTIYF.

The chain links TRBV12-3 or TRBV12-4 to TRBJ2-1, with TRBD2 matching over 11 bases. The V gene end was trimmed by 7 bases and the J gene end by 9 bases; junction bases not matched to a gene: 5. CDR3 length: 13 amino acids. The chain's CDR3 is CASTHSGRGEQFF. DNA of the CDR3: TGTGCCAGCACCCATAGCGGGAGGGGTGAGCAGTTCTTC.

The J gene is TRBJ2-7, the V gene TRBV6-1; D uncertain. Deletions cut 5 bases from V and 5 bases from J, with 19 bases between. The CDR3 totals 15 residues. CDR1 is MNHNS, CDR2 SASEGT, per germline. The CDR3 region is CASSRGFSGFNEQYF. The CDR3 DNA reads TGTGCCAGCAGTCGTGGGTTTAGTGGTTTTAACGAGCAGTACTTC.

This clonotype was observed a few times. CDR3 coding DNA: TGCAGTGCCACAGGACAGGAACGGACTAGCGGCGACAATGAGCAGTTCTTC. Protein sequence: CSATGQERTSGDNEQFF. This rearrangement joins TRBV20-1 to TRBJ2-1; 10 nucleotides align to TRBD2. J gave up 5 bases and V 6 bases, and 16 bases lay outside the gene matches. Germline V CDR1 and CDR2: DFQATT, SNEGSKA (reference sequence). This CDR3 spans 17 amino acids.

This clonotype was detected only a few times. The gene calls are TRBV10-2 and TRBJ2-3, with no clear D. This CDR3 is 15 amino acids long. CDR1 is WSHSY, CDR2 SAAADI, per germline. Trimming cost V 6 bases and J 0 bases, with 13 bases left between them. CDR3 amino acids: CASRLSTASTDTQYF. The CDR3 DNA follows: TGCGCCAGCAGGTTGAGTACCGCCAGCACAGATACGCAGTATTTT.